This T cell receptor (beta chain) was captured in a study of blood T cell repertoires in COVID-19. About the study: Material from acute and convalescent COVID-19 was sourced from the United States, Italy and Spain.

In the original processing: Estimated nucleated cell counts came from reference gene primer amplification. Clones were read by immunoSEQ multiplex PCR, and TCRdb kept only the in-frame ones, dropping some. Clonal size and the V and J genes are those of that table, whereas D and trimming came from the DNA. The sample has 300,000 to 400,000 clones; about 90% are singletons. Recruitment covered over 20 US areas and drew participants whose ages spanned about 18 to 90 years. Among Cohort 3 donors, those recovered had two negative PCRs, clearance, or symptom resolution. The CDR3 has 15 amino acids. Germline V gene lookup returns CDR1 MNHEY and CDR2 SMNVEV (reference sequence). The ends were cut back, 6 bases at V and 1 base at J, with 15 bases in the middle.

The rearrangement links TRBV27 to TRBJ1-1; D might be TRBD1 (6 bases). The receptor comes from a woman in her 30s who had recovered from COVID-19. The specimen was PBMCs or T cells enriched from blood (not recorded which). CDR3 DNA sequence: TGTGCCAGCAGGGACAGTGGGGGCACGAACACTGAAGCTTTCTTT. It codes for CASRDSGGTNTEAFF.